Below are 27 T cell receptor beta chains sequenced from a single sample in a study of blood T cell repertoires in COVID-19. Measured with immunoSEQ multiplex PCR; TCRdb has only the in-frame clones, and not every one. The data show more than 95,000 clones, roughly 83% seen once. The specimen was peripheral blood. The receptors were sampled from an elderly woman with active or convalescent COVID-19.

The chain carries TRBV19 and TRBJ1-2; 8 nucleotides agree with TRBD1. Germline values: CDR1 LNHDA, CDR2 SQIVND (reference sequence). The CDR3 runs to 14 residues. The J segment lost 7 bases and the V segment lost 4 bases, leaving 8 bases of the junction unmatched. The CDR3 DNA reads TGTGCCAGTAGTACATCCGGGACAGGTGGTGGCTACACCTTC. Protein product: CASSTSGTGGGYTF.

The V gene is TRBV28, the J gene TRBJ1-6; the match to TRBD1 covers 7 bases. V lost 8 bases and J lost 15; bases outside the gene matches: 7. The CDR3 has 11 amino acids. CDR1 and CDR2 from the germline V gene are MDHEN and SYDVKM. The CDR3 DNA reads TGTGCCAGCGGGACAGCGCGTGACCTCCACTTT. The encoded protein is CASGTARDLHF.

The V and J genes are TRBV5-4 and TRBJ2-2; unclear D gene. The length of the CDR3 is 15 residues. Germline CDR1 SGHNT, CDR2 YYREEE (reference sequence). V was trimmed by 0 bases and J by 2 bases, leaving 8 bases between them. The CDR3 sequence: CASSLDPTNTGELFF. CDR3 DNA sequence: TGTGCCAGCAGCTTGGACCCCACTAACACCGGGGAGCTGTTTTTT.

Only one count was recorded for this clone. The J gene is TRBJ1-3, the V gene TRBV10-3, with D perhaps TRBD1 (5 bases). The CDR3 contains 15 residues. Germline V gives CDR1 ENHRY, CDR2 SYGVKD. Trimming stripped 4 bases from V and 4 bases from J, with 14 bases between. The CDR3 protein is CAISGRGASGNTIYF. Here the CDR3 DNA reads TGTGCCATCAGTGGACGTGGGGCTTCAGGAAACACCATATATTTT.

The chain carries TRBV3-1 (or the pseudogene TRBV3-2) and TRBJ1-2; 8 bases line up with TRBD1. This CDR3 is built from 14 residues. Trimming at V came to 4 bases and at J to 7 bases, leaving 8 bases not matched to a gene. Germline V gene sequence: CDR1 LGHDT, CDR2 YNNKEL (reference sequence). CDR3 sequence reads: CASSPTGDSRGYTF. The CDR3 DNA reads as TGTGCCAGCAGCCCGACAGGGGACTCTCGTGGCTACACCTTC.

The V gene is TRBV28, the J gene TRBJ1-5; D is unclear. The CDR3 consists of 18 residues. Trimming took 5 bases from V and 2 from J, leaving 22 bases between them. Germline loops: CDR1 MDHEN, CDR2 SYDVKM. The CDR3 loop reads CASSLARVKVGGNQPQHF. In DNA, the CDR3 is TGTGCCAGCAGTCTAGCGAGAGTGAAGGTGGGCGGCAATCAGCCCCAGCATTTT.

The V call is TRBV7-2, the J call TRBJ2-5, with 8 bases fitting TRBD2. With V trimmed by 1 base and J by 3 bases, 4 bases remained unmatched. The CDR3 is 15 residues long. CDR1 is SGHTA, CDR2 FQGNSA, per germline. The CDR3, as DNA: TGTGCCAGCAGCTTAGTTGCGGGGGGAAAAGAGACCCAGTACTTC. This translates into CASSLVAGGKETQYF.

The chain recombines TRBV2 with TRBJ2-5; TRBD1 matches 10 bases. Losses at the gene ends were 1 base for V and 5 bases for J; bases not matched to a gene: 1. The CDR3 contains 14 residues. Germline loops: CDR1 SNHLY, CDR2 FYNNEI. The CDR3 sequence is CASSEGTGGETQYF. In DNA form, the CDR3 reads TGTGCCAGCAGTGAAGGGACAGGGGGGGAGACCCAGTACTTC. The complete variable domain, with remaining parts taken from reference TRBV2 and TRBJ2-5, reads EPEVTQTPSHQVTQMGQEVILRCVPISNHLYFYWYRQILGQKVEFLVSFYNNEISEKSEIFDDQFSVERPDGSNFTLKIRSTKLEDSAMYFCASSEGTGGETQYFGPGTRLLVL.

The V gene is TRBV5-4, the J gene TRBJ2-1; 8 bases map to TRBD2. After removal of 4 bases from V and 0 bases from J, the junction contained 3 bases not matched to a gene. The CDR3 totals 15 residues. Germline V gene sequence: CDR1 SGHNT, CDR2 YYREEE (reference sequence). CDR3 amino acids: CASSTTSGSYNEQFF. CDR3 DNA: TGTGCCAGCAGCACCACTAGCGGCTCCTACAATGAGCAGTTCTTC. The complete variable domain, with remaining parts taken from reference TRBV5-4 and TRBJ2-1, reads ETGVTQSPTHLIKTRGQQVTLRCSSQSGHNTVSWYQQALGQGPQFIFQYYREEENGRGNFPPRFSGLQFPNYSSELNVNALELDDSALYLCASSTTSGSYNEQFFGPGTRLTVL.

The gene calls are TRBV6-5 and TRBJ2-7, with 8 bases aligning to TRBD1. CDR3 size: 13 residues. From germline, CDR1 is MNHEY and CDR2 SVGAGI. V lost 10 bases to trimming and J lost 2 bases; unmatched junction nucleotides: 7. The CDR3 is CAISTGGPYEQYF. CDR3 sequence (DNA): TGTGCCATCTCAACAGGGGGGCCCTACGAGCAGTACTTC.

This rearrangement joins TRBV4-2 to TRBJ1-3; D might be TRBD1 (6 bases). Germline loops: CDR1 LGHNA, CDR2 YNFKEQ. Trimming removed 0 bases at V and 7 bases at J, with 16 bases between. The CDR3 has 16 amino acids. The chain's CDR3 is CASSQDLGRGMNTIYF. CDR3 DNA sequence: TGTGCCAGCAGCCAAGACTTAGGGAGGGGGATGAACACCATATATTTT.

The CDR3 coding sequence is TGTGCCAGCAGTATTAGCTCCTATAATTCACCCCTCCACTTT. Its translation is CASSISSYNSPLHF. This chain uses TRBV2 with TRBJ1-6; D unresolved. Germline V gene data show CDR1 as SNHLY and CDR2 as FYNNEI. Trimming stripped 5 bases from V and 0 bases from J, with 5 bases between. The CDR3 consists of 14 residues.

The rearrangement joins TRBV27 to TRBJ1-2, with a tentative D call TRBD1 (5 bases). The CDR3 runs to 14 residues. V was trimmed by 2 bases and J by 8 bases, leaving 15 bases between them. From germline, CDR1 is MNHEY and CDR2 SMNVEV (reference sequence). CDR3 protein: CASSLGPSRGGYTF. CDR3 bases: TGTGCCAGCAGTTTAGGTCCCTCAAGGGGCGGCTACACCTTC.

The rearrangement links TRBV27 to TRBJ2-5; tentatively, D is TRBD1 (5 bases). This CDR3 has 14 residues. Germline loops: CDR1 MNHEY, CDR2 SMNVEV (reference sequence). The V end was cut by 1 base, the J end by 3 bases, with 9 bases between. CDR3 in amino acids: CASSLWAREETQYF. The CDR3 DNA reads TGTGCCAGCAGTTTATGGGCCAGGGAAGAGACCCAGTACTTC.

The chain combines TRBV30 with TRBJ1-4; TRBD1 matches at 8 bases. This CDR3 has 14 residues. Germline V gene data show CDR1 as GTSNPN and CDR2 as SVGIG (reference sequence). Unmatched junction bases numbered 7, after V lost 3 bases and J lost 7 bases. The CDR3 coding sequence is TGTGCCTGGAGGAGGGTGGACAGGGCTGAAAAACTGTTTTTT. Protein sequence: CAWRRVDRAEKLFF.

The V and J genes are TRBV9 and TRBJ2-1; D is undetermined. Germline V CDR1 and CDR2: SGDLS, YYNGEE. CDR3 length: 14 residues. With 1 base removed from V and 8 bases from J, the gap between germline ends came to 13 bases. This CDR3 is CASSVMSQVDEQFF. CDR3 coding DNA: TGTGCCAGCAGCGTAATGTCTCAGGTGGATGAGCAGTTCTTC.

The V and J genes are TRBV6-1 and TRBJ1-6; D unclear. CDR3 length: 15 amino acids. V lost 2 bases and J lost 8, with 13 bases in between. Germline CDR1 reads MNHNS; CDR2 reads SASEGT. The CDR3 sequence: CASSEIEFTDSPLHF. The CDR3 nucleotides are TGTGCCAGCAGTGAAATTGAGTTTACGGATTCACCCCTCCACTTT.

The genes are TRBV28 and TRBJ1-1, with D uncertain. Germline CDR1 MDHEN, CDR2 SYDVKM. The CDR3 is made up of 13 amino acids. Trimming left V 8 bases short and J 1 base short, with 11 bases between. Here the CDR3 DNA reads TGTGCCAGCGGAGGGAATCAGAACACTGAAGCTTTCTTT. Its protein product is CASGGNQNTEAFF.

This clone was picked up one time. This chain links TRBV9 with TRBJ2-1; TRBD2 aligns across 11 bases. V lost 3 bases to trimming and J lost 6 bases; unmatched junction nucleotides: 5. This CDR3 comprises 15 residues. Per the germline V gene, CDR1 is SGDLS and CDR2 is YYNGEE. The CDR3 here is CASSETSGDLNEQFF. As DNA, the CDR3 is TGTGCCAGCAGCGAGACTAGCGGGGACCTCAATGAGCAGTTCTTC.

The chain carries TRBV7-6 and TRBJ1-2; D remains unclear. The CDR3 has 18 residues. Germline V gives CDR1 SGHVS, CDR2 FNYEAQ. Trimming stripped 5 bases from V and 0 bases from J, with 22 bases between. CDR3 coding DNA: TGTGCCAGCAGCCCCCGCTCCTCGGGGAGACAATCTAACTATGGCTACACCTTC. Translation gives CASSPRSSGRQSNYGYTF.

The chain carries TRBV5-1 and TRBJ1-1; D gene ambiguous. Germline V CDR1 and CDR2: SGHRS, YFSETQ. The ends were cut back, 5 bases at V and 1 base at J, with 6 bases in the middle. The CDR3 spans 12 residues. The DNA of the CDR3 is TGCGCCAGCAGGTTCGGGAACACTGAAGCTTTCTTT. This sequence encodes CASRFGNTEAFF.

The chain is built from TRBV7-2 and TRBJ2-6, with 8 bases that match TRBD2. Germline values: CDR1 SGHTA, CDR2 FQGNSA. Germline trimming cut 1 base from V and 0 bases from J; bases unmatched to any gene: 2. This CDR3 contains 17 residues. CDR3 loop: CASSLVAGNSGANVLTF. DNA for the CDR3: TGTGCCAGCAGCTTAGTAGCGGGGAACTCTGGGGCCAACGTCCTGACTTTC.

The rearrangement links TRBV5-6 to TRBJ1-3; D uncertain. The CDR3 loop spans 13 amino acids. CDR1 and CDR2 from the germline V gene are SGHDT and YYEEEE. V lost 7 bases, J lost 1 base, and 9 bases lay in between. CDR3 region: CASSRQSGNTIYF. For the CDR3, the DNA is TGTGCCAGCTCTAGGCAGTCTGGAAACACCATATATTTT.

The J gene is TRBJ1-2, the V gene TRBV28, with 8 bases lining up with TRBD1. The CDR3 consists of 14 residues. V lost 10 bases, J lost 7 bases, and 14 bases stayed unmatched. CDR1 is MDHEN and CDR2 is SYDVKM in the germline V gene. The CDR3, as DNA: TGTGCCACCAATATAGACAGGGGCGGAGGTGGCTACACCTTC. The encoded protein is CATNIDRGGGGYTF.

The gene calls are TRBV27 and TRBJ2-5, with D maybe TRBD2 (7 bases). Germline values: CDR1 MNHEY, CDR2 SMNVEV (reference sequence). Trimming took 6 bases from V and 5 from J, leaving 16 bases between them. The length of the CDR3 is 14 residues. This chain's CDR3 is CASRGGGTGETQYF. DNA of the CDR3: TGTGCCAGCAGAGGGGGGGGAACCGGGGAGACCCAGTACTTC.

Of note for this clone: Other DNA sequences in this sample translate to the same CDR3. The chain links TRBV19 to TRBJ1-1; D perhaps matches TRBD1 (6 bases). Germline-derived CDR1 and CDR2 are LNHDA and SQIVND (reference sequence). Trimming pared 5 bases from V and 1 base from J, leaving 8 bases between. CDR3 length: 13 amino acids. CDR3 nucleotide sequence: TGTGCCAGTAGTCAACAGGGGAACACTGAAGCTTTCTTT. Protein product: CASSQQGNTEAFF. The full variable domain, rest sourced from reference TRBV19 and TRBJ1-1, is DGGITQSPKYLFRKEGQNVTLSCEQNLNHDAMYWYRQDPGQGLRLIYYSQIVNDFQKGDIAEGYSVSREKKESFPLTVTSAQKNPTAFYLCASSQQGNTEAFFGQGTRLTVV.

The CDR3: CASSLGQGAKGYGYTF. The CDR3 DNA reads TGTGCCAGCAGCCTGGGACAGGGAGCTAAGGGCTATGGCTACACCTTC. The rearrangement joins TRBV3-1 (or the pseudogene TRBV3-2) to TRBJ1-2, with 9 nucleotides matching TRBD1. Germline assignment: CDR1 LGHDT and CDR2 YNNKEL (reference sequence). V dropped 4 bases and J dropped 4; count of bases not matched to a gene: 10. There are 16 residues in the CDR3.